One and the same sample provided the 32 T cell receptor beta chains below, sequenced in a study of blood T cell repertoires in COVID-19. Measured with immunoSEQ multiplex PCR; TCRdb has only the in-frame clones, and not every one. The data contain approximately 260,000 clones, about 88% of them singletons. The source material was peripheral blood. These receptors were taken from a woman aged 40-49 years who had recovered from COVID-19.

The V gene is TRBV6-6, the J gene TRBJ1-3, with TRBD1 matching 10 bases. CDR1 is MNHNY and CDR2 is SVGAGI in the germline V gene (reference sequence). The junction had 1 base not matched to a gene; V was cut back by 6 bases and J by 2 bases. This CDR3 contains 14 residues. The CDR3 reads CASRTGGAGNTIYF. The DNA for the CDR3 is TGTGCCAGCAGGACAGGGGGCGCTGGAAACACCATATATTTT.

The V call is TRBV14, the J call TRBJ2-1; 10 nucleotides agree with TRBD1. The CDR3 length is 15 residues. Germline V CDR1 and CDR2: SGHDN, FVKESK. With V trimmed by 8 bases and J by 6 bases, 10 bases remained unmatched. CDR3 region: CASGGQGIRFNEQFF. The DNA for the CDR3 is TGTGCCAGCGGGGGACAGGGGATTAGGTTCAATGAGCAGTTCTTC.

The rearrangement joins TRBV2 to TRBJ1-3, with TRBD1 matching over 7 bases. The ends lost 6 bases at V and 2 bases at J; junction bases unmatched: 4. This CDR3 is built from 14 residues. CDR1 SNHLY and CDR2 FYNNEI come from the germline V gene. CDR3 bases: TGTGCCAGCAGGACAGGGCTAACTGGAAACACCATATATTTT. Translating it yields CASRTGLTGNTIYF.

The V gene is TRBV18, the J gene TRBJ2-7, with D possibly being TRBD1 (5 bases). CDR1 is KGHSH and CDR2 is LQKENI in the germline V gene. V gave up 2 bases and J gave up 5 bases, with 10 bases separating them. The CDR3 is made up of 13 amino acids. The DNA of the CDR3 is TGTGCCAGCTCACCATCAGGGATCGACGAGCAGTACTTC. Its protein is CASSPSGIDEQYF.

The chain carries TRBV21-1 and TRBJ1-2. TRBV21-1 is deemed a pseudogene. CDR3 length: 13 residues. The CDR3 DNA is TGTGCCAGCAGCAAAGTTCCCCCGGAGGGCTACACCTTC. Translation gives CASSKVPPEGYTF.

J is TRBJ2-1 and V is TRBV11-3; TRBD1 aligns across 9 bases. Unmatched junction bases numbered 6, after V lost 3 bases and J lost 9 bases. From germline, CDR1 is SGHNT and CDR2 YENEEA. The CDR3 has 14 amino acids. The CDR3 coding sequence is TGTGCCAGCAGCTTCGGACAGGGGATTGGTGAGCAGTTCTTC. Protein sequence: CASSFGQGIGEQFF. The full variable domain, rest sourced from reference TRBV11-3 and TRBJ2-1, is EAGVVQSPRYKIIEKKQPVAFWCNPISGHNTLYWYLQNLGQGPELLIRYENEEAVDDSQLPKDRFSAERLKGVDSTLKIQPAELGDSAVYLCASSFGQGIGEQFFGPGTRLTVL.

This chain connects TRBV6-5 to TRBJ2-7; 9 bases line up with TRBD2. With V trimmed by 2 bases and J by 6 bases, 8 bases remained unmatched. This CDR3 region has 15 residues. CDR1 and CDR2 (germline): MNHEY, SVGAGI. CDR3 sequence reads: CASSYKASGKGEQYF. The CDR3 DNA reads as TGTGCCAGCAGTTACAAGGCTAGCGGGAAGGGCGAGCAGTACTTC.

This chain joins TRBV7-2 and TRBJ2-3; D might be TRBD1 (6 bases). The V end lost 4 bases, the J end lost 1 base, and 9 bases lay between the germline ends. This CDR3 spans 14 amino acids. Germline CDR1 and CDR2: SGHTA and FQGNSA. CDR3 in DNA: TGTGCCAGCAGCTCAGGGGTGCGCACAGATACGCAGTATTTT. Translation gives CASSSGVRTDTQYF.

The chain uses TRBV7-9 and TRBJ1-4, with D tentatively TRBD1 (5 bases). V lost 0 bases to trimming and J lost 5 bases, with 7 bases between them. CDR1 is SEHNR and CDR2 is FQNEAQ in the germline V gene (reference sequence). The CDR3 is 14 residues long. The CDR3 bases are TGTGCCAGCAGCTTAGCTTCAGGGAATGAAAAACTGTTTTTT. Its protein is CASSLASGNEKLFF.

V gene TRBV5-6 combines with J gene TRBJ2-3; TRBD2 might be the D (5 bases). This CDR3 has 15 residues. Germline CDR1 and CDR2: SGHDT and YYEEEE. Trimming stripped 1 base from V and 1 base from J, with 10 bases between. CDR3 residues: CASSLREGGTDTQYF. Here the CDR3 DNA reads TGTGCCAGCAGCTTGCGGGAAGGAGGCACAGATACGCAGTATTTT.

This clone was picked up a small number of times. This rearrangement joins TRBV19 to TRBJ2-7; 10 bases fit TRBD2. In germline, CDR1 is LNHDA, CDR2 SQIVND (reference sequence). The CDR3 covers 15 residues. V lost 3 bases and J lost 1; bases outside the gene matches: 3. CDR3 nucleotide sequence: TGTGCCAGTAGTATTGCTAGCGGGGGATCCTACGAGCAGTACTTC. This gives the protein CASSIASGGSYEQYF.

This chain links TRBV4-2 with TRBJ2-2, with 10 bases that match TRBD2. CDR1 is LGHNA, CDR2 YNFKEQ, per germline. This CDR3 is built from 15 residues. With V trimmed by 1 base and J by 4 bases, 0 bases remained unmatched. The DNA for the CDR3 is TGTGCCAGCAGCCAAGGACTAGCGGGCACCGGGGAGCTGTTTTTT. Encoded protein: CASSQGLAGTGELFF.

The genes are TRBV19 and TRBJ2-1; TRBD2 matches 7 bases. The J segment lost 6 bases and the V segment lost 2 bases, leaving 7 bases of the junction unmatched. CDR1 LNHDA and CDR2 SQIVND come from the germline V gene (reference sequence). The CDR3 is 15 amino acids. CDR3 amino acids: CASSIWLADPNEQFF. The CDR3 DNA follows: TGTGCCAGTAGTATATGGCTAGCGGACCCCAATGAGCAGTTCTTC. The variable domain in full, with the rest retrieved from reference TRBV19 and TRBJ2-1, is DGGITQSPKYLFRKEGQNVTLSCEQNLNHDAMYWYRQDPGQGLRLIYYSQIVNDFQKGDIAEGYSVSREKKESFPLTVTSAQKNPTAFYLCASSIWLADPNEQFFGPGTRLTVL.

Written as DNA, the CDR3 is TGCAGCGTCCTCACTAGCGCCCCCTACGAGCAGTACTTC. Its translation is CSVLTSAPYEQYF. The chain combines TRBV29-1 with TRBJ2-7; 7 bases fit TRBD2. V lost 6 bases to trimming and J lost 2 bases; unmatched junction nucleotides: 7. This CDR3 contains 13 residues. CDR1 is SQVTM, CDR2 ANQGSEA, per germline.

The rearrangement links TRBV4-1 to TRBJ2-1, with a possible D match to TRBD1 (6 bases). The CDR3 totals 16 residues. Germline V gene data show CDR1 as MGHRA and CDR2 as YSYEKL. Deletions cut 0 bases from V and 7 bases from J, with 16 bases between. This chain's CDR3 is CASSQEIQGRGNEQFF. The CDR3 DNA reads TGCGCCAGCAGCCAAGAAATCCAGGGGCGCGGGAATGAGCAGTTCTTC.

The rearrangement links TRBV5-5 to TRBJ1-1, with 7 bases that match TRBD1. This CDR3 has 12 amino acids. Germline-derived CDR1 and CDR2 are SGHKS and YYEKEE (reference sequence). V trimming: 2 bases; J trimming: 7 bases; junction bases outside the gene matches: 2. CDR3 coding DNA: TGTGCCAGCAGCTTATGGACAGGTGAAGCTTTCTTT. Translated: CASSLWTGEAFF.

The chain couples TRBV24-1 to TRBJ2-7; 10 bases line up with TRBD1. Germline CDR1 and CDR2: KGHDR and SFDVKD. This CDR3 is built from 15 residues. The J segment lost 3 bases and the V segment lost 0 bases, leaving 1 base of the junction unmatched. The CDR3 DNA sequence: TGTGCCACCAGTGATTTGAGGACAGGGGGCTACGAGCAGTACTTC. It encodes CATSDLRTGGYEQYF.

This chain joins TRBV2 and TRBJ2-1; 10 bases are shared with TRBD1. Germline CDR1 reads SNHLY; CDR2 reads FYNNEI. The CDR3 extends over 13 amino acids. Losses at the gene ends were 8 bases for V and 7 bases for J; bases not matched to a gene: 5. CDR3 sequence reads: CASVGQGWNEQFF. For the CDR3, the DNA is TGTGCCAGCGTGGGACAGGGGTGGAATGAGCAGTTCTTC.

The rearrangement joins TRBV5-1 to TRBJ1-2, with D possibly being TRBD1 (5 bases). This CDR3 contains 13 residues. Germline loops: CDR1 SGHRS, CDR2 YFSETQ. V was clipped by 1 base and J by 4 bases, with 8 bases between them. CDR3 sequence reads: CASSLNGGYGYTF. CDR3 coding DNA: TGCGCCAGCAGCTTGAACGGGGGCTATGGCTACACCTTC. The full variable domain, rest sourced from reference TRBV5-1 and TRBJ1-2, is KAGVTQTPRYLIKTRGQQVTLSCSPISGHRSVSWYQQTPGQGLQFLFEYFSETQRNKGNFPGRFSGRQFSNSRSEMNVSTLELGDSALYLCASSLNGGYGYTFGSGTRLTVV.

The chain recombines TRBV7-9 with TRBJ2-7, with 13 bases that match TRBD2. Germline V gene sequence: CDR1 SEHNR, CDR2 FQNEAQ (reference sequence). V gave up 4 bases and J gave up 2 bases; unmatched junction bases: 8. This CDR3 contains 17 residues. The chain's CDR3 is CASSSRTSGSWTYEQYF. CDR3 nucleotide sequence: TGTGCCAGCAGCTCTCGGACTAGCGGGAGTTGGACCTACGAGCAGTACTTC.

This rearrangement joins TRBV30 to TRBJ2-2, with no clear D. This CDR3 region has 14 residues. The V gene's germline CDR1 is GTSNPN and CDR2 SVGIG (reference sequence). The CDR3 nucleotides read TGTGCTCGGCAGATCGACACGAACACCGGGGAGCTGTTTTTT. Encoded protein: CARQIDTNTGELFF.

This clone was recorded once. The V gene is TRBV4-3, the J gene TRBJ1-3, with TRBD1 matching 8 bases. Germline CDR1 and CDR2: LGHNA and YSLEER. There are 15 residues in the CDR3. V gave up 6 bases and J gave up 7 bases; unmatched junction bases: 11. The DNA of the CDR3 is TGCGCCAGCAGTGCGGGGGACAGGCAGGGGAACACCATATATTTT. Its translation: CASSAGDRQGNTIYF.

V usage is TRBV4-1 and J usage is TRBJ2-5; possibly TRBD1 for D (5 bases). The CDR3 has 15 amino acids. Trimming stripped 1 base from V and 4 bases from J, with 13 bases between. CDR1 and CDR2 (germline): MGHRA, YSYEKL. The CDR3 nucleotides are TGCGCCAGCAGCCAAGGGCAGGGAAGGGGAGAGACCCAGTACTTC. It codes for CASSQGQGRGETQYF.

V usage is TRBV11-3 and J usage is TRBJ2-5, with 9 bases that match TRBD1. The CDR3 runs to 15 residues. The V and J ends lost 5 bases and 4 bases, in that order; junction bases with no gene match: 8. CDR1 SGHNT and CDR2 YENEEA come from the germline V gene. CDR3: CASSTPRTGAETQYF. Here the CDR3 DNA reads TGTGCCAGCAGCACACCCCGGACAGGGGCAGAGACCCAGTACTTC.

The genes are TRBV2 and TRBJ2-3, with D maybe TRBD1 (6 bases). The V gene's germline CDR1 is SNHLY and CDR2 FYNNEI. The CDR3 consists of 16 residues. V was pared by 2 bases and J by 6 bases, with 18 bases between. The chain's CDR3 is CASSESRTAKRDTQYF. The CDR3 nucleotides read TGTGCCAGCAGTGAATCGCGGACAGCTAAGCGGGATACGCAGTATTTT.

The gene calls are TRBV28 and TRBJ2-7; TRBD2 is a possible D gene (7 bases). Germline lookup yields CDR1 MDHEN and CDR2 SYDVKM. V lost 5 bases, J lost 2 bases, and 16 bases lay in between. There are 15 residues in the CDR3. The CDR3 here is CASSIFRGAAYEQYF. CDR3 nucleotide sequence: TGTGCCAGCAGTATTTTTCGGGGGGCCGCCTACGAGCAGTACTTC.

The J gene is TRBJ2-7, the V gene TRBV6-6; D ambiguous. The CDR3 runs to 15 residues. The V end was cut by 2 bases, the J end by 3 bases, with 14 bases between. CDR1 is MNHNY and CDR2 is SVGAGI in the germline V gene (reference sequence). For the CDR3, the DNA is TGTGCCAGCAGTTACCCGGGTCTGATGCTCTACGAGCAGTACTTC. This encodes CASSYPGLMLYEQYF.

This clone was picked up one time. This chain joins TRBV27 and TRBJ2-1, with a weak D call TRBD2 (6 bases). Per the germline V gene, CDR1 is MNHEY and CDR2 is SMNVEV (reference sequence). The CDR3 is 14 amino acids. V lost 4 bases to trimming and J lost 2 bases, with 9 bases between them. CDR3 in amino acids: CASSWGGTYNEQFF. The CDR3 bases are TGTGCCAGCAGTTGGGGCGGGACCTACAATGAGCAGTTCTTC.

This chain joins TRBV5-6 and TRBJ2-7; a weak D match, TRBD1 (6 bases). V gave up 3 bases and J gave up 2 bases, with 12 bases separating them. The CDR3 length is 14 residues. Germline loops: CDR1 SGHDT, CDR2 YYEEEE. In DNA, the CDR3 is TGTGCCAGCAGCTCAACAGGGTACCCCTACGAGCAGTACTTC. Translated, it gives CASSSTGYPYEQYF.

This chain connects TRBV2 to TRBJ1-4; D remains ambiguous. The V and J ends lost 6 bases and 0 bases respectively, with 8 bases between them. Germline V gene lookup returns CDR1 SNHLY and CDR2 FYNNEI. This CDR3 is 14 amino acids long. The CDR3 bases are TGTGCCAGCAGGGTCGGTACAACTAATGAAAAACTGTTTTTT. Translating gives CASRVGTTNEKLFF.

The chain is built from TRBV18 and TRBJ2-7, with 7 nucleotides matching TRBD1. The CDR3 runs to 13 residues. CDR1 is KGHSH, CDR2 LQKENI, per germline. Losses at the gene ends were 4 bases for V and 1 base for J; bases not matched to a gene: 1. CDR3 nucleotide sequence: TGTGCCAGCTCACGGGGACAGTCCTACGAGCAGTACTTC. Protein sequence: CASSRGQSYEQYF.

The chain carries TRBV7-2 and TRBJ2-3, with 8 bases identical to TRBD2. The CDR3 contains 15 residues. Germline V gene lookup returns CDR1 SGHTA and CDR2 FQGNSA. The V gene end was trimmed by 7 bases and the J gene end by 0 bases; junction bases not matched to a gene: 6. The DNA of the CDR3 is TGTGCCAGCATCAATAGCGGGGCTAGCACAGATACGCAGTATTTT. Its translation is CASINSGASTDTQYF.